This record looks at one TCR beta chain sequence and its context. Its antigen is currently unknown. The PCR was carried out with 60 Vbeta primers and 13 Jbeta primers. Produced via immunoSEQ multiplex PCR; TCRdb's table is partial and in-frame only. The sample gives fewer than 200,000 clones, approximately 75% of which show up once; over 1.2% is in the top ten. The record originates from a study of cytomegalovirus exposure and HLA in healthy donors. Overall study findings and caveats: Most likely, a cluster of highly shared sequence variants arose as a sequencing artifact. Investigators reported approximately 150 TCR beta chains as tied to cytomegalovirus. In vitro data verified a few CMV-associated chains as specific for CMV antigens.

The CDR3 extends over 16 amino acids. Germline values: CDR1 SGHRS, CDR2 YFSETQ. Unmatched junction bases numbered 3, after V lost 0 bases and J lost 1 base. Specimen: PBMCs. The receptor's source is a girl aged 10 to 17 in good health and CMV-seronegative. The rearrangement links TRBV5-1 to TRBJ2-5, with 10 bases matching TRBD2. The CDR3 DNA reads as TGCGCCAGCAGCTTGGCGCCTAGCGGGGGCCAAGAGACCCAGTACTTC. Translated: CASSLAPSGGQETQYF.